This TCR beta chain was recovered during a study of Ad26.COV2.S vaccination and SARS-CoV-2 variants. General study findings and limits: Vaccinees reportedly had broad spike-specific CD8+ and CD4+ T cell responses. TCR breadth and depth estimates may have understated total T cell responses.

The junction had 9 bases not matched to a gene; V was cut back by 5 bases and J by 9 bases. The CDR3 loop spans 15 amino acids. Germline V gives CDR1 MDHEN, CDR2 SYDVKM. In the case of this clone: Its specificity is not known.

Treatment defined: roughly 20 received Ad26.COV2.S at low or high dose, single or two shots; several received placebo; per-sample allocation not given. Specimen acquisition occurred on day 63 following the initial vaccine or placebo injection. This adult donor, from Boston, was 18-55 years old. The administered vaccine (an Ad26 vector) expressed Wuhan-strain SARS-CoV-2 spike. Profiled with immunoSEQ multiplex PCR; TCRdb holds only in-frame clones, not every one. The sample lists hundreds of thousands of clones, about 87% occurring once. The genes are TRBV28 and TRBJ1-6, with 8 bases identical to TRBD1. This TCR came from a person aged 18-60 years who received the Ad26.COV2.S COVID-19 vaccine or a placebo. The sample consisted of peripheral blood, taken in a trial of Ad26.COV2.S vaccine versus placebo. This chain's CDR3 is CASSLSDRESSPLHF. In DNA form, the CDR3 reads TGTGCCAGCAGTCTCTCGGACAGGGAATCTTCACCCCTCCACTTT.